Following are 4 T cell receptor beta chains from one sample sequenced in a study of blood T cell repertoires in COVID-19. Method: immunoSEQ multiplex PCR; TCRdb's copy keeps in-frame clones and lacks some. Counted here are about 240,000 clones, roughly nine tenths occurring once; the ten biggest clones make up 6.2%. Sequenced material: peripheral blood. The receptors shown here come from a man between 60 and 70 years old with acute or convalescent COVID-19.

V is TRBV29-1 and J is TRBJ2-7, with unresolved D. CDR1 and CDR2 (germline): SQVTM, ANQGSEA. This CDR3 comprises 14 residues. Trimming stripped 5 bases from V and 0 bases from J, with 14 bases between. This CDR3 is CSVKATGSSYEQYF. CDR3 in DNA: TGCAGCGTTAAAGCTACCGGGTCCTCCTACGAGCAGTACTTC.

The V and J genes are TRBV30 and TRBJ2-3, with TRBD2 matching over 8 bases. The CDR3 spans 14 residues. V lost 8 bases to trimming and J lost 3 bases; unmatched junction nucleotides: 10. CDR1 GTSNPN and CDR2 SVGIG come from the germline V gene (reference sequence). The CDR3 region is CAEGKREHTDTQYF. CDR3 in DNA: TGTGCCGAGGGAAAGCGGGAGCATACAGATACGCAGTATTTT.

The chain couples TRBV19 to TRBJ1-3, with 8 bases lining up with TRBD1. Germline V lookup: CDR1 LNHDA, CDR2 SQIVND (reference sequence). The CDR3 totals 15 residues. The V segment lost 5 bases and the J segment 11 bases; nucleotides outside the gene matches: 14. For the CDR3, the DNA is TGTGCCAGTAGTCCCGGGACAGGACCTCAGAACGCCATATATTTT. It yields the protein CASSPGTGPQNAIYF.

This CDR3 reads CASSSRVDNEQFF. Written as DNA, the CDR3 is TGTGCCAGCAGCTCGAGGGTGGACAATGAGCAGTTCTTC. This chain links TRBV11-3 with TRBJ2-1, with D possibly being TRBD2 (5 bases). The germline V and J ends were trimmed by 4 bases and 5 bases, with 9 bases remaining between them. Germline assignment: CDR1 SGHNT and CDR2 YENEEA. The CDR3 totals 13 residues.